The following is a TCR beta chain sequence with its context. What it recognizes is unknown. This record belongs to a study of regulatory T cells in long-lasting Graves disease. Findings and limits, study-wide: In persistent patients, shared public clonotypes (roughly 3,000) outnumbered those in new patients (nearly 1,000).

Time point defined: persistent/refractory GD, antithyroid drugs over 5 years with positive TRAb. After RNA was extracted from PBMCs, the TCR library was made from it. Construction of the TCR beta libraries employed iRepertoire HTBI primers in conjunction with Arm-PCR of CDR3 regions. Using its own MiXCR run on the multiplex PCR reads, TCRdb lists one record per CDR3 protein. The data show around 500,000 distinct CDR3 sequences, under 25% seen once. Sample: peripheral blood mononuclear cells (PBMCs), taken when the disease was refractory, from a patient treated with antithyroid drugs. The source is a female donor with Graves disease.

The CDR3 reads CSVHRPAASSYEQYF. For the CDR3, the DNA is TGCAGTGTTCATCGGCCCGCGGCCAGCTCCTACGAGCAGTACTTC. This chain links TRBV20-1 with TRBJ2-7; D is ambiguous. This CDR3 region has 15 residues. The germline V and J ends were trimmed by 7 bases and 0 bases, with 19 bases remaining between them. Per germline, CDR1 DFQATT and CDR2 SNEGSKA (reference sequence).